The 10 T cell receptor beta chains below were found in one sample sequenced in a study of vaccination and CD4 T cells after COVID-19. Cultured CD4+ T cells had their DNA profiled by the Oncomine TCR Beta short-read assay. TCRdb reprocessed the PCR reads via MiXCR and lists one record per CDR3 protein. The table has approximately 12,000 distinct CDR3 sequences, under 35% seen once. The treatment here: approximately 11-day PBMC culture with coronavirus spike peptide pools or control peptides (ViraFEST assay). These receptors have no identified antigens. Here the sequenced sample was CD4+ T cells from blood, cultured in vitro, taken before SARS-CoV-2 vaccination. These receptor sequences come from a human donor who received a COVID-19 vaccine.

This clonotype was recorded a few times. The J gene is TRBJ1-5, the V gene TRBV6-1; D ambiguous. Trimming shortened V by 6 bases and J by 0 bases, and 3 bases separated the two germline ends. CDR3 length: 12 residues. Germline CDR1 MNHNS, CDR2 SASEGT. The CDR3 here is CASRDSNQPQHF. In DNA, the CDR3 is TGTGCCAGCAGAGATAGCAATCAGCCCCAGCATTTT.

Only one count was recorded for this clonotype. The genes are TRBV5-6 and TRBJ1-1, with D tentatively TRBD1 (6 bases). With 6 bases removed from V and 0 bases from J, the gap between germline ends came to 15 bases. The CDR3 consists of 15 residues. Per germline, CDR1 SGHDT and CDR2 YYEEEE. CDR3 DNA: TGTGCCAGCACCGCGGAAGGGGGTTTGAACACTGAAGCTTTCTTT. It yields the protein CASTAEGGLNTEAFF.

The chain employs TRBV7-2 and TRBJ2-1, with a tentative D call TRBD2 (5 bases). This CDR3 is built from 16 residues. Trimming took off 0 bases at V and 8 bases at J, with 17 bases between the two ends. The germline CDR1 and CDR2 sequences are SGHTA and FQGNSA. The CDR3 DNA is TGTGCCAGCAGCTTAGCGCGTTCACTAGTTTACCATGAGCAGTTCTTC. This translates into CASSLARSLVYHEQFF. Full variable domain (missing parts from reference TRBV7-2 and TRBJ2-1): GAGVSQSPSNKVTEKGKDVELRCDPISGHTALYWYRQSLGQGLEFLIYFQGNSAPDKSGLPSDRFSAERTGGSVSTLTIQRTQQEDSAVYLCASSLARSLVYHEQFFGPGTRLTVL.

CDR3 DNA: TGTGCCAGCAGCCATGGGGCAGGGAGGGTCGATCAGCCCCAGCATTTT. Translated, it gives CASSHGAGRVDQPQHF. The J gene is TRBJ1-5, the V gene TRBV4-2; the D gene is possibly TRBD1 (5 bases). CDR3 length equals 16 residues. The germline gives CDR1 LGHNA, CDR2 YNFKEQ. V lost 3 bases to trimming and J lost 5 bases, with 17 bases between them.

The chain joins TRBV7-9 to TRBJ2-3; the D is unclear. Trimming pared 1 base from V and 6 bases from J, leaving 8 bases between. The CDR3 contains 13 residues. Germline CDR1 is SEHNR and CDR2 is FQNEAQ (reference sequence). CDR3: CASSLGVGDTQYF. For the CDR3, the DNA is TGTGCCAGCAGCTTAGGTGTTGGCGATACGCAGTATTTT.

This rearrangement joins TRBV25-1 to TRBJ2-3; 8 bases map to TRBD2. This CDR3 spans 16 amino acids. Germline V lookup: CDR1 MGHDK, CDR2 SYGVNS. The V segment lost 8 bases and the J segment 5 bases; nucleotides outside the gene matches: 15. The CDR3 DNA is TGTGCCAGCGCAATAAGCCAGCGGGGGAGTGGAGATACGCAGTATTTT. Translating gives CASAISQRGSGDTQYF.

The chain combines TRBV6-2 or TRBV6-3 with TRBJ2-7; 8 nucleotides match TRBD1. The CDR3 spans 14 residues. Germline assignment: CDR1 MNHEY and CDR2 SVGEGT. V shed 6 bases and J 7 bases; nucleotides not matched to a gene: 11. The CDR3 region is CASRGTGGPREQYF. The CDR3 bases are TGTGCCAGCAGGGGCACAGGGGGGCCTCGTGAGCAGTACTTC.

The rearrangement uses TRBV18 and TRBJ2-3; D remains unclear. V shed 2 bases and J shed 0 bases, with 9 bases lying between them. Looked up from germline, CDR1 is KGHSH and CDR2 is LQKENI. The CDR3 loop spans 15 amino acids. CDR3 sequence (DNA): TGTGCCAGCTCACCAAGTCTAGGGAGCACAGATACGCAGTATTTT. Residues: CASSPSLGSTDTQYF.

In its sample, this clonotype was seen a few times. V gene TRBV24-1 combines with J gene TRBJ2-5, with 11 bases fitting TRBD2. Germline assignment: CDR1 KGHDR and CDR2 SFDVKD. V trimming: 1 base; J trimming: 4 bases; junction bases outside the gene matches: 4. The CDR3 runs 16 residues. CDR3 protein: CATSDFSGGALETQYF. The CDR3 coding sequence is TGTGCCACCAGTGATTTTAGCGGGGGGGCCCTAGAGACCCAGTACTTC.

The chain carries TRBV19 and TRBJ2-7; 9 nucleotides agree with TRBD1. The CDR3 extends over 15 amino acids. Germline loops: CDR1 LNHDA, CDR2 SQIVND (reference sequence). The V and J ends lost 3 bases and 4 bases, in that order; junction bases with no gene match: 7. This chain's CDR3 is CASSIGGTGMYEQYF. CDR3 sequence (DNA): TGTGCCAGTAGTATCGGCGGGACAGGGATGTACGAGCAGTACTTC.